The entry below describes one T cell receptor (beta chain). Its cognate antigen is unknown. Its ends do not fully match the called genes, so a read error is possible. This specimen belongs to a study of vaccination and CD4 T cells after COVID-19. The Oncomine TCR Beta short-read assay generated sequence data from the DNA of cultured CD4+ T cells. Cultures of CD4+ T cells served as the source for extracting genomic DNA. TCRdb re-called the PCR reads with MiXCR, one entry per CDR3 protein. Of 12,000 or so distinct CDR3 sequences in the sample, about 40% were seen once. Treatment specified: 10-day PBMC culture with coronavirus spike peptide pools or control peptides (ViraFEST assay). CD4+ T-cell collection from the unexposed donor predated the COVID-19 pandemic (2011-2018). General study results and limits: The authors studied relatively few convalescent patients and analyzed no early post-infection timepoints.

CDR1 and CDR2 (germline): DFQATT, SNEGSKA (reference sequence). The length of the CDR3 is 14 residues. J is TRBJ2-7 and V is TRBV20-1; TRBD2 matches at 9 bases. Sequenced: CD4+ T cells from blood, cultured in vitro. This receptor was identified in a human donor in good health. Here the CDR3 reads CSARDPAGGLEQCF. The CDR3 coding sequence is TGCAGTGCTAGAGACCCAGCGGGAGGTTTGGAGCAGTGCTTC.